This TCR beta chain derives from a study of beta chain features in type 1 diabetes. Study-level information: Investigators examined under 140 million sorted cells across all samples. Study outcomes and limitations: Because the template was cDNA, high-expressing cells might be over-represented. For Type 1 diabetes patients, all four CD4+ subsets carried TCRB CDR3s that were moderately but significantly shorter.

CD4+ cells of the naive, central memory, regulatory and stem cell-like memory types were sorted via CD45RO/CCR7/CD25/CD127/CD95/CD27. Turning to this clone: Antigen unknown. The sample contains more than one DNA sequence encoding this CDR3.

The CDR3 is 14 amino acids. Germline assignment: CDR1 SGHAT and CDR2 FQNNGV. V shed 1 base and J shed 1 base, with 7 bases lying between them. Every bit of the isolated RNA underwent reverse transcription, so sequencing read expressed TCRB transcripts. Method: immunoSEQ multiplex PCR; TCRdb's copy keeps in-frame clones and lacks some. The data contain under 850,000 clones, around an eighth of them singletons. Sequencing input: naive CD4+ T cells from blood. The clonotype comes from a man aged 18 to 35 with type 1 diabetes. The chain recombines TRBV11-2 with TRBJ2-5; D unresolved. The CDR3 DNA reads TGTGCCAGCAGCTTAGGGGCAGCCCAAGAGACCCAGTACTTC. Protein sequence: CASSLGAAQETQYF.